Each of the 22 T cell receptor beta chains below was sequenced from the same sample in a study of radiotherapy plus CTLA-4 blockade in lung cancer (dated by TCRdb to between 2018 and 2020). Libraries came from the immunoSEQ multiplex PCR assay. Held by TCRdb, this immuneACCESS table contains in-frame sequences only and omits some clones. Under half of the omission traces to an unresolved V gene where checked; the cause of the rest is unknown. Across this sample there are some 94,000 clones, with roughly 80% seen only once. About 25% of the sample lies in the top ten. The sample here was peripheral blood, taken from a patient treated with radiotherapy plus ipilimumab. The origin of the receptors is a human donor with non-small cell lung cancer that progressed on radiotherapy plus ipilimumab.

Notes on this clone: This sample also contains other DNA sequences that code for the same CDR3. The chain is built from TRBV2 and TRBJ1-5; no definite D call. Germline V lookup: CDR1 SNHLY, CDR2 FYNNEI. Trimming cost V 3 bases and J 4 bases, with 13 bases left between them. This CDR3 has 15 amino acids. The CDR3 is CASSEWTGSNQPQHF. The CDR3 DNA is TGTGCCAGCAGTGAGTGGACGGGAAGTAATCAGCCCCAGCATTTT.

The chain carries TRBV27 and TRBJ2-1, with D perhaps matching TRBD2 (5 bases). The CDR3 is made up of 13 amino acids. Trimming shortened V by 5 bases and J by 3 bases, and 8 bases separated the two germline ends. The germline V gene encodes CDR1 MNHEY and CDR2 SMNVEV (reference sequence). The CDR3 sequence: CASSGLIYNEQFF. The CDR3 nucleotides are TGTGCCAGCAGTGGACTGATCTACAATGAGCAGTTCTTC.

The count of this clone is one. The chain recombines TRBV7-3 with TRBJ2-3; the match to TRBD2 covers 7 bases. CDR3 length equals 16 residues. CDR1 and CDR2 from the germline V gene are SGHTA and FQGTGA. V dropped 5 bases and J dropped 1; count of bases not matched to a gene: 9. CDR3: CASSRRGDRGTDTQYF. The CDR3 nucleotides are TGTGCCAGCAGCCGCCGGGGGGACCGAGGCACAGATACGCAGTATTTT.

The chain joins TRBV25-1 to TRBJ1-2, with 8 bases fitting TRBD1. The CDR3 is 12 residues long. Trimming at V came to 6 bases and at J to 9 bases, leaving 6 bases not matched to a gene. Germline V gene data show CDR1 as MGHDK and CDR2 as SYGVNS. Written as DNA, the CDR3 is TGTGCCAGCAGCCAGACAGGGGATCGCTACACCTTC. This translates into CASSQTGDRYTF.

The genes are TRBV5-1 and TRBJ2-2, with a possible D match to TRBD2 (6 bases). Germline CDR1 SGHRS, CDR2 YFSETQ. V lost 6 bases and J 4 bases, leaving 22 bases between the germline ends. The CDR3 covers 17 residues. DNA for the CDR3: TGCGCCAGCACCGTCGGCCAGGGAGGCGGTCGCACCGGGGAGCTGTTTTTT. Protein product: CASTVGQGGGRTGELFF.

V gene TRBV5-1 combines with J gene TRBJ2-1, with 9 bases identical to TRBD1. CDR3 length: 15 amino acids. Trimming cost V 3 bases and J 3 bases; bases outside gene matches: 4. The V gene's germline CDR1 is SGHRS and CDR2 YFSETQ. The CDR3 spells CASSWTGEHYNEQFF. Written as DNA, the CDR3 is TGCGCCAGCAGCTGGACAGGGGAACACTACAATGAGCAGTTCTTC.

This clone has more than one count but fewer than ten. The chain is built from TRBV6-6 and TRBJ1-4, with D hard to call. This CDR3 is built from 14 residues. In germline, CDR1 is MNHNY, CDR2 SVGAGI (reference sequence). V lost 2 bases and J lost 1, with 5 bases in between. CDR3 in amino acids: CASSYVETNEKLFF. Written as DNA, the CDR3 is TGTGCCAGCAGTTACGTGGAAACTAATGAAAAACTGTTTTTT.

The CDR3 sequence is CASSRGQGEWGQYF. The CDR3 DNA is TGCGCCAGCAGCCGCGGACAGGGGGAATGGGGGCAGTACTTC. The chain has TRBV4-1 and TRBJ2-7; 10 nucleotides line up with TRBD1. This CDR3 is 14 amino acids long. Unmatched junction bases numbered 9, after V lost 4 bases and J lost 9 bases. Germline V gives CDR1 MGHRA, CDR2 YSYEKL.

This clone was picked up one time. The CDR3 here is CASSLDVKGPGELFF. The CDR3 nucleotides are TGTGCCAGCAGCTTAGATGTGAAGGGCCCCGGGGAGCTGTTTTTT. The V call is TRBV11-2, the J call TRBJ2-2, with no clear D. The V end was cut by 0 bases, the J end by 6 bases, with 11 bases between. This CDR3 spans 15 amino acids. Germline CDR1 is SGHAT and CDR2 is FQNNGV.

This chain connects TRBV5-1 to TRBJ1-5; tentative D call: TRBD1 (5 bases). This CDR3 region has 16 residues. Trimming removed 0 bases from V and 7 bases from J, with 17 bases in between. CDR1 is SGHRS and CDR2 is YFSETQ in the germline V gene. The CDR3 region is CASSLGPSGGRQPQHF. CDR3 nucleotides: TGCGCCAGCAGCTTGGGCCCCTCCGGGGGTAGGCAGCCCCAGCATTTT. The variable domain in full, with the rest retrieved from reference TRBV5-1 and TRBJ1-5, is KAGVTQTPRYLIKTRGQQVTLSCSPISGHRSVSWYQQTPGQGLQFLFEYFSETQRNKGNFPGRFSGRQFSNSRSEMNVSTLELGDSALYLCASSLGPSGGRQPQHFGDGTRLSIL.

This chain connects TRBV2 to TRBJ2-2; 14 bases map to TRBD2. V shed 6 bases and J 7 bases; nucleotides not matched to a gene: 1. CDR3 length: 14 amino acids. Germline CDR1 reads SNHLY; CDR2 reads FYNNEI. The CDR3 nucleotides read TGTGCCAGCAGGACTAGCGGGAGGGACGGGGAGCTGTTTTTT. It is translated as CASRTSGRDGELFF.

This rearrangement joins TRBV27 to TRBJ2-5; D gene uncertain. Germline V gives CDR1 MNHEY, CDR2 SMNVEV (reference sequence). The CDR3 length is 13 residues. The V end lost 6 bases, the J end lost 0 bases, and 8 bases lay between the germline ends. CDR3 sequence reads: CASSNTDQETQYF. The CDR3 DNA sequence: TGTGCCAGCAGCAATACGGACCAAGAGACCCAGTACTTC.

The chain combines TRBV30 with TRBJ2-5; D possibly corresponds to TRBD2 (5 bases). This CDR3 is built from 12 residues. CDR1 and CDR2 from the germline V gene are GTSNPN and SVGIG (reference sequence). V lost 2 bases and J 5 bases, leaving 9 bases between the germline ends. Here the CDR3 DNA reads TGTGCCTGGAGTCGACGGGATGAGACCCAGTACTTC. It specifies CAWSRRDETQYF.

The V and J genes are TRBV2 and TRBJ2-1; TRBD1 might be the D (6 bases). CDR3 length: 14 residues. V was cut by 7 bases and J by 0 bases, with 10 bases left in between. From germline, CDR1 is SNHLY and CDR2 FYNNEI. CDR3 DNA sequence: TGTGCCAGCAAGGGGGATCACTCCTACAATGAGCAGTTCTTC. Its protein is CASKGDHSYNEQFF.

This clone was counted between two and nine times. The chain couples TRBV19 to TRBJ1-4, with D perhaps matching TRBD1 (6 bases). V was clipped by 5 bases and J by 4 bases, with 11 bases between them. Germline loops: CDR1 LNHDA, CDR2 SQIVND (reference sequence). The CDR3 runs 14 residues. The CDR3 reads CASSHNRDNEKLFF. Written as DNA, the CDR3 is TGTGCCAGTAGTCACAACAGGGATAATGAAAAACTGTTTTTT.

The chain employs TRBV15 and TRBJ2-5; D might be TRBD2 (5 bases). Trimming took off 0 bases at V and 4 bases at J, with 9 bases between the two ends. This CDR3 has 14 residues. The germline V gene has CDR1 LNHNV and CDR2 YYDKDF (reference sequence). CDR3 protein: CATSRDSEVETQYF. CDR3 coding DNA: TGTGCCACCAGCAGAGATAGCGAGGTAGAGACCCAGTACTTC. Full variable domain (missing parts from reference TRBV15 and TRBJ2-5): DAMVIQNPRYQVTQFGKPVTLSCSQTLNHNVMYWYQQKSSQAPKLLFHYYDKDFNNEADTPDNFQSRRPNTSFCFLDIRSPGLGDTAMYLCATSRDSEVETQYFGPGTRLLVL.

The genes are TRBV6-1 and TRBJ2-3; the D call may be TRBD1 or TRBD2 (6 bases each). In germline, CDR1 is MNHNS, CDR2 SASEGT. The CDR3 runs 16 residues. V lost 3 bases to trimming and J lost 2 bases, with 15 bases between them. CDR3 nucleotide sequence: TGTGCCAGCAGTGAGAGGGGGGTTGGGGCCACAGATACGCAGTATTTT. Residues: CASSERGVGATDTQYF.

This chain joins TRBV7-8 and TRBJ1-1; D remains ambiguous. Germline CDR1 and CDR2: SGHVS and FQNEAQ. The V end lost 2 bases, the J end lost 1 base, and 8 bases lay between the germline ends. The CDR3 loop spans 14 amino acids. The CDR3 nucleotides are TGTGCCAGCAGCTTAAATCCTGGGAACACTGAAGCTTTCTTT. Amino acid sequence: CASSLNPGNTEAFF.

The V call is TRBV6-5, the J call TRBJ2-1; no clear D gene. V shed 8 bases and J shed 5 bases, with 13 bases lying between them. The CDR3 spans 13 residues. Germline assignment: CDR1 MNHEY and CDR2 SVGAGI. CDR3 bases: TGTGCCAGCCGTACGACTCGTGACAATGAGCAGTTCTTC. Its translation is CASRTTRDNEQFF.

This clone was seen just once. This CDR3 is also generated by other DNA sequences in the sample. V usage is TRBV28 and J usage is TRBJ1-2; D gene uncertain. The CDR3 extends over 12 amino acids. The V and J ends lost 5 bases and 2 bases respectively, with 6 bases between them. The germline CDR1 and CDR2 sequences are MDHEN and SYDVKM. The CDR3 nucleotides read TGTGCCAGCAGTAGGATGAACTATGGCTACACCTTC. Its translation is CASSRMNYGYTF.

The rearrangement joins TRBV9 to TRBJ2-3, with unresolved D. Germline V gene sequence: CDR1 SGDLS, CDR2 YYNGEE. The CDR3 covers 14 residues. Trimming pared 0 bases from V and 2 bases from J, leaving 7 bases between. CDR3 sequence: CASSVGHTTDTQYF. CDR3 nucleotide sequence: TGTGCCAGCAGCGTAGGACACACCACAGATACGCAGTATTTT.

This rearrangement joins TRBV19 to TRBJ2-1; 13 nucleotides line up with TRBD2. The CDR3 extends over 14 amino acids. With V trimmed by 5 bases and J by 9 bases, 4 bases remained unmatched. The germline CDR1 and CDR2 sequences are LNHDA and SQIVND (reference sequence). Written as DNA, the CDR3 is TGTGCCAGTAGTGGACTAGCGGGAGCGGGTGAGCAGTTCTTC. Translated, it gives CASSGLAGAGEQFF.